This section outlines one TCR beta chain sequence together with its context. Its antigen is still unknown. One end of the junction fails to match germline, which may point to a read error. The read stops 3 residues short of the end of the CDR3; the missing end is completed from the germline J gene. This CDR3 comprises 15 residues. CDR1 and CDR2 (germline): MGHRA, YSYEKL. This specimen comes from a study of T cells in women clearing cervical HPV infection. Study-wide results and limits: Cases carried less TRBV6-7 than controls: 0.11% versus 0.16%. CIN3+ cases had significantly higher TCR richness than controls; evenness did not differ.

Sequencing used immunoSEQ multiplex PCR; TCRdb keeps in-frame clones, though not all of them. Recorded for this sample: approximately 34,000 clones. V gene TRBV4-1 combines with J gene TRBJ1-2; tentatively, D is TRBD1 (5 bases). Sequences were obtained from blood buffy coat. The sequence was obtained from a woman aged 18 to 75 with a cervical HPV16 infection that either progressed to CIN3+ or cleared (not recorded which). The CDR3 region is CTSSPSLGPNYGYTF. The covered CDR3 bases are TGCACCAGCAGCCCCAGTTTGGGGCCGAACTATGGC.